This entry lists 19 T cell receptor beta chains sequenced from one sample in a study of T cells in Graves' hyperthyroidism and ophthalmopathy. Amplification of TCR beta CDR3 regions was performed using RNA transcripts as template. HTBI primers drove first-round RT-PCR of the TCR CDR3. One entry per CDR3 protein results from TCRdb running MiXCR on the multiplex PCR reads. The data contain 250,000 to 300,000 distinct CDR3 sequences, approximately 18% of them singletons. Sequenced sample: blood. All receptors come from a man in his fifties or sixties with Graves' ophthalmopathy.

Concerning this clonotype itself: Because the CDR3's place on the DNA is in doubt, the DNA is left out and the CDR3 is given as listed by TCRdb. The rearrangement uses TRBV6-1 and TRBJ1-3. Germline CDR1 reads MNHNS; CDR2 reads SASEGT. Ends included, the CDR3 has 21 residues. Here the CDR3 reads CASSQTSYRLEQYFGPDTIYF.

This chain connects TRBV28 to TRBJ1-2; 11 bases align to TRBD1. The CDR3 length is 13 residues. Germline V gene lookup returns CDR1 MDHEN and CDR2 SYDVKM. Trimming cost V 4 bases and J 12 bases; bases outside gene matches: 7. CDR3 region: CASSSSWTGGDTF. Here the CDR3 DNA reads TGTGCCAGCAGTTCTTCATGGACAGGGGGCGACACCTTC.

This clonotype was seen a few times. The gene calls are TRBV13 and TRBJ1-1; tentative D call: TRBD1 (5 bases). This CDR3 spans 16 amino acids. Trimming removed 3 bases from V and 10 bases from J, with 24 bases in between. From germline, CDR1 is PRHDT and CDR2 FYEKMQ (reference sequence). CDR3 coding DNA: TGTGCCAGCAGCTTTACCAGGGAAATTCTTGGGGCGTTAGCTTTCTTT. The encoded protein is CASSFTREILGALAFF.

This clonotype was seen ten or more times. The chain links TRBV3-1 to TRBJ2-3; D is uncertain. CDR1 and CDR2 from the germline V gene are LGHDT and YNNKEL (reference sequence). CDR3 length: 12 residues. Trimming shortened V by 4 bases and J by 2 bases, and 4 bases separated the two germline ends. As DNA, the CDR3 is TGTGCCAGCAGCCCGTTCACAGATACGCAGTATTTT. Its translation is CASSPFTDTQYF.

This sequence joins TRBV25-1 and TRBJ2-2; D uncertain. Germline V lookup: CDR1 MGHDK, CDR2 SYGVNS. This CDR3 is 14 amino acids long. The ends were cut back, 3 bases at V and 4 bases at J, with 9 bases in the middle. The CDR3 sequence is CASSDALGTGELFF. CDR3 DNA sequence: TGTGCCAGCAGTGACGCCTTGGGCACCGGGGAGCTGTTTTTT.

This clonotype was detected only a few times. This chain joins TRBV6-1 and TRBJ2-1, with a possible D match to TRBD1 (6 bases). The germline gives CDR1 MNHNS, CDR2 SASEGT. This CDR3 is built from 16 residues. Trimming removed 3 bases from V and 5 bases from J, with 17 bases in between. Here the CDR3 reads CASSDIGAGENNEQFF. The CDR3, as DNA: TGTGCCAGCAGTGATATTGGAGCAGGGGAGAACAATGAGCAGTTCTTC.

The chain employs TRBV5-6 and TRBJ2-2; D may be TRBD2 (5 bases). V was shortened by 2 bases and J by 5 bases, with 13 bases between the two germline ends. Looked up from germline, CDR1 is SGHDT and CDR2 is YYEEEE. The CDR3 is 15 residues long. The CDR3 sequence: CASSFWGSATGELFF. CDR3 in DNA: TGTGCCAGCAGCTTCTGGGGTAGCGCAACCGGGGAGCTGTTTTTT.

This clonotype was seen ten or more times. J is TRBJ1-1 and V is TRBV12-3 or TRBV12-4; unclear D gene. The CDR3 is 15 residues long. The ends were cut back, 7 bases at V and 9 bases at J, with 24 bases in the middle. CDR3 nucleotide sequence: TGTGCCAGCACCAAAGCCTACGGACCAAGCGAGAAAGCTTTCTTT. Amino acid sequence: CASTKAYGPSEKAFF.

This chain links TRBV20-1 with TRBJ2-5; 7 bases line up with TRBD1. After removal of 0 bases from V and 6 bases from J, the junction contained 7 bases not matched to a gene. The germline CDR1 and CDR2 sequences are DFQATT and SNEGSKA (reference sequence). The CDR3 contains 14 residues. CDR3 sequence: CSARDRDRSQTQYF. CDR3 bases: TGCAGTGCTAGAGACAGGGACAGATCGCAGACCCAGTACTTC.

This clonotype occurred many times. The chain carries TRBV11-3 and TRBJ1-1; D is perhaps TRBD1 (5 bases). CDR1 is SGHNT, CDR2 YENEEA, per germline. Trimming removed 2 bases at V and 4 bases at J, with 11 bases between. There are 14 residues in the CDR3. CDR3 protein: CASSLQGVGTEAFF. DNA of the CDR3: TGTGCCAGCAGCTTACAGGGTGTCGGCACTGAAGCTTTCTTT.

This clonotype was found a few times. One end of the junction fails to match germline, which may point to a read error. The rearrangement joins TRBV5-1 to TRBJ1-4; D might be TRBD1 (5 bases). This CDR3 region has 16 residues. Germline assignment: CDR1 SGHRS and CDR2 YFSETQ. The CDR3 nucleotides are TGCGCCGGCAGCTCAGGGAACAGGTTGGACGAGGAAAAACTGTTTTTT. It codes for CAGSSGNRLDEEKLFF.

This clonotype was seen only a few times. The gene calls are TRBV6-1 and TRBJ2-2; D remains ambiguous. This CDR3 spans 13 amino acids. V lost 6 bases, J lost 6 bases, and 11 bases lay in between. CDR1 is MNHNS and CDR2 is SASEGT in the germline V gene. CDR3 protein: CASRVQTAGELFF. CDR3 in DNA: TGTGCCAGCAGGGTTCAAACGGCCGGGGAGCTGTTTTTT.

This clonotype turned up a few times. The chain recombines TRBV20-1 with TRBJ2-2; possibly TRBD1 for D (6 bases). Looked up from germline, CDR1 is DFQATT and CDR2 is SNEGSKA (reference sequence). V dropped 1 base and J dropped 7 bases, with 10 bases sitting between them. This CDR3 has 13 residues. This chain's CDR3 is CSARATGIGELFF. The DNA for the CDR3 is TGCAGTGCTAGAGCCACAGGGATCGGGGAGCTGTTTTTT.

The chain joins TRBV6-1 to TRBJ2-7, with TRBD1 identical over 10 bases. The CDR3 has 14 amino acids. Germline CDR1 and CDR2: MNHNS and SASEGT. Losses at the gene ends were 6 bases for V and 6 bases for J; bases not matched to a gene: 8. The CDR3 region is CASRKDRGWGEQYF. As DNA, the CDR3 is TGTGCCAGCAGAAAGGACAGGGGGTGGGGCGAGCAGTACTTC.

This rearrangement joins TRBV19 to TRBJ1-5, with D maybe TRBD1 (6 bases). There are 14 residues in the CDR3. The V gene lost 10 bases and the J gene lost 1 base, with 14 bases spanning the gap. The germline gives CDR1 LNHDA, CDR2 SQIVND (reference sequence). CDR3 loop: CATDKGQSNQPQHF. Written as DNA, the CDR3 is TGTGCCACAGATAAAGGACAGAGCAATCAGCCCCAGCATTTT.

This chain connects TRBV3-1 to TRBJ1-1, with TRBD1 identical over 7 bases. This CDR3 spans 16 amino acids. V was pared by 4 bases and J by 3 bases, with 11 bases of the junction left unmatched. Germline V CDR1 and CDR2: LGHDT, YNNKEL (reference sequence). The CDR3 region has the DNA TGTGCCAGCAGCCCTTGGGCAGGGGGTGGGGACACTGAAGCTTTCTTT. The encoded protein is CASSPWAGGGDTEAFF.

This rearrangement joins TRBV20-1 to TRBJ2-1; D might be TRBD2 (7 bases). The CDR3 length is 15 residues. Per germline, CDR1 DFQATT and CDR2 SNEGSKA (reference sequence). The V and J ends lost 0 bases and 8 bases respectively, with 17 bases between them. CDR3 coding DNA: TGCAGTGCTAGAGATAAGGGGGGGGCCAGATATGAGCAGTTCTTC. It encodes CSARDKGGARYEQFF.

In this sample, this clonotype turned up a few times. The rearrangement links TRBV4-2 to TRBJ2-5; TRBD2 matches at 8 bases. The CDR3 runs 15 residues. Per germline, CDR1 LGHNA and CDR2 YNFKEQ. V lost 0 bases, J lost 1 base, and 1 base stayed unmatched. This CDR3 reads CASSQDAGGQETQYF. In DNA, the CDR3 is TGTGCCAGCAGCCAAGATGCGGGAGGCCAAGAGACCCAGTACTTC.

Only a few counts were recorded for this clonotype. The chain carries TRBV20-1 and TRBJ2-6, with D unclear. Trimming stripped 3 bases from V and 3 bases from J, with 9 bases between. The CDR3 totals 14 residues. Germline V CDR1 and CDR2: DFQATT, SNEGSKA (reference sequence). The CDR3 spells CSARANGGANVLTF. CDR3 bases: TGCAGTGCTAGGGCAAATGGTGGGGCCAACGTCCTGACTTTC.